Shown below are 10 T cell receptor beta chains from a single sample sequenced in a study of control samples from healthy donors and cancer patients. Repertoires were generated with immunoSEQ multiplex PCR, while TCRdb's copy carries only in-frame clones and drops some. The sample has 150,000 or so clones, 80% to 95% seen once; the top ten hold roughly 0.64%. The specimen sequenced was blood. The receptors originated from a woman aged 25-40 years in good health.

This chain links TRBV3-1 (or the pseudogene TRBV3-2) with TRBJ2-3; D is unresolved. V lost 1 base and J lost 2, with 4 bases in between. Germline-derived CDR1 and CDR2 are LGHDT and YNNKEL (reference sequence). There are 13 residues in the CDR3. The CDR3: CASSQVDTDTQYF. As DNA, the CDR3 is TGTGCCAGCAGCCAAGTTGACACAGATACGCAGTATTTT.

This rearrangement joins TRBV24-1 to TRBJ1-5; perhaps TRBD1 as D (5 bases). Germline CDR1 KGHDR, CDR2 SFDVKD. The CDR3 consists of 14 residues. V was cut by 10 bases and J by 4 bases, with 16 bases left in between. The CDR3 DNA follows: TGTGCCACGGCGGATCGGGACCAAAATCAGCCCCAGCATTTT. It specifies CATADRDQNQPQHF.

This chain connects TRBV5-8 to TRBJ2-1; 13 positions match TRBD2. CDR1 and CDR2 from the germline V gene are SGHTS and YDEGEE. J was trimmed by 5 bases and V by 4 bases; bases with no gene match: 12. The CDR3 contains 18 residues. The CDR3 spells CASSDITRTSGRHNEQFF. The CDR3 DNA is TGTGCCAGCAGCGACATAACTCGGACTAGCGGGAGACACAATGAGCAGTTCTTC. The variable domain in full, completed from reference TRBV5-8 and TRBJ2-1, reads EAGVTQSPTHLIKTRGQQATLRCSPISGHTSVYWYQQALGLGLQFLLWYDEGEERNRGNFPPRFSGRQFPNYSSELNVNALELEDSALYLCASSDITRTSGRHNEQFFGPGTRLTVL.

This chain joins TRBV28 and TRBJ2-7; TRBD2 agrees at 12 bases. Germline V gene sequence: CDR1 MDHEN, CDR2 SYDVKM. V was clipped by 1 base and J by 0 bases; unmatched bases: 4. The CDR3 sequence is 17 residues long. The CDR3 protein is CASSLLRGLAGSYEQYF. CDR3 DNA sequence: TGTGCCAGCAGTTTATTAAGGGGACTAGCGGGCTCCTACGAGCAGTACTTC.

CDR3 sequence: CATSDAGTGRGQPQHF. CDR3 coding DNA: TGTGCCACCAGTGATGCAGGGACAGGGCGAGGCCAGCCCCAGCATTTT. This chain uses TRBV24-1 with TRBJ1-5; 9 bases are a match to TRBD1. Germline CDR1 and CDR2: KGHDR and SFDVKD. Trimming took 3 bases from V and 7 from J; bases not matched to a gene: 9. The CDR3 extends over 16 amino acids.

This clone occurred once. The chain is built from TRBV3-1 (or the pseudogene TRBV3-2) and TRBJ1-5; D unresolved. The CDR3 is made up of 14 amino acids. Germline loops: CDR1 LGHDT, CDR2 YNNKEL (reference sequence). V was trimmed by 8 bases and J by 3 bases, leaving 14 bases between them. The DNA for the CDR3 is TGTGCCAGCGGTTTTCGGGGAGTCAATCAGCCCCAGCATTTT. It encodes CASGFRGVNQPQHF.

The V gene is TRBV7-9, the J gene TRBJ2-7; 11 nucleotides align to TRBD2. CDR1 is SEHNR and CDR2 is FQNEAQ in the germline V gene (reference sequence). This CDR3 contains 15 residues. The V segment lost 5 bases and the J segment 4 bases; nucleotides outside the gene matches: 7. Here the CDR3 reads CASSRTSGRPYEQYF. The CDR3 DNA reads as TGTGCCAGCAGCCGAACTAGCGGGAGACCTTACGAGCAGTACTTC.

The chain is built from TRBV4-2 and TRBJ1-6, with 8 bases that match TRBD1. The ends lost 0 bases at V and 10 bases at J; junction bases unmatched: 5. Germline values: CDR1 LGHNA, CDR2 YNFKEQ. The CDR3 length is 15 residues. The CDR3 here is CASSQDAGGSSPLHF. The CDR3 bases are TGTGCCAGCAGCCAAGATGCAGGGGGCAGCTCACCCCTCCACTTT.

This clone was seen only a few times. The chain uses TRBV20-1 and TRBJ2-5; D is ambiguous. There are 11 residues in the CDR3. The V gene lost 5 bases and the J gene lost 6 bases, with 10 bases spanning the gap. Germline lookup yields CDR1 DFQATT and CDR2 SNEGSKA (reference sequence). The CDR3 sequence is CSADGVQTQYF. DNA of the CDR3: TGCAGTGCTGATGGTGTGCAGACCCAGTACTTC.

The J gene is TRBJ2-6, the V gene TRBV9, with D uncertain. The CDR3 is 15 residues long. The V and J ends lost 3 bases and 4 bases respectively, with 11 bases between them. CDR1 is SGDLS, CDR2 YYNGEE, per germline. CDR3 sequence: CASSEWAGGANVLTF. CDR3 DNA sequence: TGTGCCAGCAGCGAATGGGCTGGCGGGGCCAACGTCCTGACTTTC.